The rows below give T cell receptor beta chains drawn from one sample of a study of blood T cell repertoires in COVID-19. Sequencing was performed with immunoSEQ multiplex PCR; in TCRdb, only in-frame clones are kept and a portion is missing. Of 50,000 to 55,000 clones listed, roughly 89% are singletons. Sequenced: peripheral blood. Source of these receptors: a man between 45 and 60 years old with acute or convalescent COVID-19. Each CDR3 is given with its conserved first and last residue.

V gene: TRBV14; J gene: TRBJ1-1; CDR3 protein: CASSQETTFF
V gene: TRBV13; J gene: TRBJ1-1; CDR3 protein: CASSLDRGVEAFF
V gene: TRBV5-6; J gene: TRBJ2-7; CDR3 protein: CASSLGRGFRSYEQYF
V gene: TRBV6-5; J gene: TRBJ2-5; CDR3 protein: CASSYSHTGGQETQYF
V gene: TRBV3-1/TRBV3-2; J gene: TRBJ2-1; CDR3 protein: CASSPMGGTSGYEQFF
V gene: TRBV7-3; J gene: TRBJ2-6; CDR3 protein: CASSTQGSGANVLTF
V gene: TRBV27; J gene: TRBJ1-2; CDR3 protein: CASSLLARALSGYTF
V gene: TRBV30; J gene: TRBJ1-6; CDR3 protein: CAWSVSGQGNSPLHF
V gene: TRBV4-1; J gene: TRBJ1-6; CDR3 protein: CASSQDGRPGNSPLHF
V gene: TRBV6-1; J gene: TRBJ1-1; CDR3 protein: CASSDRDRGYFTEAFF
V gene: TRBV29-1; J gene: TRBJ1-4; CDR3 protein: CSVPGTDNEKLFF
V gene: TRBV15; J gene: TRBJ2-7; CDR3 protein: CATRDRTYEQYF
V gene: TRBV5-3; J gene: TRBJ2-5; CDR3 protein: CARSFHGAVIEVETQYF
V gene: TRBV14; J gene: TRBJ1-1; CDR3 protein: CASSQDEQGDRNTEAFF
V gene: TRBV6-2/TRBV6-3; J gene: TRBJ2-2; CDR3 protein: CASSPPTSWRTGELFF
V gene: TRBV5-1; J gene: TRBJ2-7; CDR3 protein: CASSLETGYEQYF
V gene: TRBV29-1; J gene: TRBJ2-7; CDR3 protein: CSVHSGHDDEQYF
V gene: TRBV6-5; J gene: TRBJ1-6; CDR3 protein: CASSGMGATPLHF
V gene: TRBV5-1; J gene: TRBJ2-7; CDR3 protein: CASSDHRTYEQYF
V gene: TRBV27; J gene: TRBJ1-6; CDR3 protein: CASSTLSSYNSPLHF
V gene: TRBV20-1; J gene: TRBJ1-2; CDR3 protein: CSARVASGYTF
V gene: TRBV18; J gene: TRBJ1-1; CDR3 protein: CASSPFGQGGTGNTEAFF
V gene: TRBV2; J gene: TRBJ1-2; CDR3 protein: CASGGYYGYTF
V gene: TRBV7-9; J gene: TRBJ1-1; CDR3 protein: CASRRGDRGTEAFF
V gene: TRBV11-2; J gene: TRBJ2-3; CDR3 protein: CASKRTDTQYF
V gene: TRBV5-1; J gene: TRBJ1-4; CDR3 protein: CASSLTREKLFF
V gene: TRBV20-1; J gene: TRBJ2-1; CDR3 protein: CSASSANPYNEQFF